The 17 T cell receptor beta chains given below trace back to one sample, sequenced in a study of blood T cell repertoires in COVID-19. TCRdb keeps only in-frame clones here, not all; method: immunoSEQ multiplex PCR. The sample contains 95,000 to 150,000 clones, 83% of which appear only once. Sequencing input: peripheral blood. These receptors all come from an older man with active or convalescent COVID-19.

This clone was seen just once. The J gene is TRBJ1-5, the V gene TRBV19, with TRBD1 identical over 7 bases. CDR1 is LNHDA and CDR2 is SQIVND in the germline V gene (reference sequence). Trimming cost V 5 bases and J 3 bases; bases outside gene matches: 10. This CDR3 spans 16 amino acids. CDR3 protein: CASSARDSSVNQPQHF. Written as DNA, the CDR3 is TGTGCCAGTAGTGCCCGGGACAGTTCTGTCAATCAGCCCCAGCATTTT.

This chain connects TRBV28 to TRBJ1-3; 8 bases agree with TRBD1. The V gene end was trimmed by 7 bases and the J gene end by 5 bases; junction bases not matched to a gene: 7. Germline V CDR1 and CDR2: MDHEN, SYDVKM. This CDR3 is 14 amino acids long. DNA of the CDR3: TGTGCCAGCAAGAACAGGGGGAGCCGAAACACCATATATTTT. Translating it yields CASKNRGSRNTIYF.

The V and J genes are TRBV27 and TRBJ2-1; TRBD2 aligns across 7 bases. Germline-derived CDR1 and CDR2 are MNHEY and SMNVEV (reference sequence). Trimming removed 11 bases from V and 10 bases from J; junction bases left unmatched: 8. The CDR3 runs 11 residues. The CDR3 nucleotides read TGTGCCTCGGGGGGAGTCAGGGAGCAGTTCTTC. It encodes CASGGVREQFF.

CDR3 protein: CASGLDRDRGIYGYTF. CDR3 nucleotide sequence: TGTGCTAGTGGTTTGGACCGGGACAGGGGAATCTATGGCTACACCTTC. This sequence joins TRBV12-5 and TRBJ1-2; TRBD1 matches at 10 bases. This CDR3 has 16 residues. Trimming took 1 base from V and 4 from J; bases not matched to a gene: 6. Germline values: CDR1 LGHNT, CDR2 FRNRAP.

The chain recombines TRBV3-1 (or the pseudogene TRBV3-2) with TRBJ1-3, with D tentatively TRBD1 (5 bases). V shed 1 base and J shed 0 bases, with 10 bases lying between them. This CDR3 is built from 16 residues. The germline gives CDR1 LGHDT, CDR2 YNNKEL (reference sequence). CDR3 amino acids: CASSQGGTGSGNTIYF. Here the CDR3 DNA reads TGTGCCAGCAGCCAAGGGGGCACAGGCTCTGGAAACACCATATATTTT.

This clone was counted a few times. A read error may account for a junction end that differs from germline. This chain joins TRBV27 and TRBJ2-7; D not certain. CDR1 is MNHEY and CDR2 is SMNVEV in the germline V gene (reference sequence). The CDR3 is 15 amino acids. Here the CDR3 reads CASSPGLIGSYEQYF. The DNA for the CDR3 is TGTGCCAGCAGTCCTGGGCTGATCGGCTCCTATGAGCAGTACTTC.

This clone appeared a single time. J is TRBJ1-1 and V is TRBV6-4, with D unresolved. The germline V and J ends were trimmed by 6 bases and 0 bases, with 8 bases remaining between them. The germline V gene encodes CDR1 MRHNA and CDR2 SNTAGT. The CDR3 consists of 13 residues. Here the CDR3 DNA reads TGTGCCAGCAGCCCGGAGATGAACACTGAAGCTTTCTTT. Its translation is CASSPEMNTEAFF.

This chain uses TRBV4-3 with TRBJ2-1, with a possible D match to TRBD2 (5 bases). CDR1 LGHNA and CDR2 YSLEER come from the germline V gene. The V end was cut by 1 base, the J end by 11 bases, with 12 bases between. The CDR3 is 13 residues long. CDR3 nucleotide sequence: TGCGCCAGCAGCCAAGGGCCGGGAAAAAAGCAGTTCTTC. Residues: CASSQGPGKKQFF.

The chain uses TRBV9 and TRBJ2-1; TRBD2 aligns across 9 bases. The V and J ends lost 0 bases and 8 bases, in that order; junction bases with no gene match: 6. Germline V gene data show CDR1 as SGDLS and CDR2 as YYNGEE. This CDR3 region has 15 residues. The CDR3: CASSVGGRGGDEQFF. The CDR3 DNA sequence: TGTGCCAGCAGCGTAGGAGGGCGGGGGGGCGATGAGCAGTTCTTC.

The chain joins TRBV5-4 to TRBJ2-2; perhaps TRBD2 as D (6 bases). Germline V gene lookup returns CDR1 SGHNT and CDR2 YYREEE (reference sequence). Trimming took off 4 bases at V and 7 bases at J, with 20 bases between the two ends. The CDR3 spans 16 residues. The CDR3 coding sequence is TGTGCCAGCAGCCGACCGGCCGGGGGAGAATACGGGGAGCTGTTTTTT. Translating it yields CASSRPAGGEYGELFF.

This rearrangement joins TRBV10-1 to TRBJ1-6; 7 bases agree with TRBD1. The V gene's germline CDR1 is WNHNN and CDR2 SYGVQD (reference sequence). Trimming cost V 3 bases and J 1 base; bases outside gene matches: 9. This CDR3 comprises 18 residues. The CDR3 DNA follows: TGCGCCAGCAGTGACACAGGGGTAAGGAGTTCCTATAATTCACCCCTCCACTTT. Amino acids: CASSDTGVRSSYNSPLHF.

The chain recombines TRBV27 with TRBJ1-5, with a possible D match to TRBD1 (6 bases). CDR1 is MNHEY and CDR2 is SMNVEV in the germline V gene (reference sequence). The CDR3 length is 14 residues. The germline V and J ends were trimmed by 5 bases and 2 bases, with 10 bases remaining between them. The CDR3 DNA sequence: TGTGCCAGCAGTCCAAGACAGGGCAATCAGCCCCAGCATTTT. Its translation is CASSPRQGNQPQHF.

This clone was seen just once. The chain uses TRBV4-3 and TRBJ1-5; TRBD1 is a possible D gene (6 bases). V lost 3 bases to trimming and J lost 6 bases, with 12 bases between them. CDR1 is LGHNA, CDR2 YSLEER, per germline. This CDR3 contains 14 residues. The CDR3 DNA sequence: TGCGCCAGCAGCCAGGATTTACAGGGTCAGCCCCAGCATTTT. It is translated as CASSQDLQGQPQHF.

The CDR3 DNA reads as TGTGCCAGCAGTCCCATGACAGGGTGGGAGACCCAGTACTTC. Its translation: CASSPMTGWETQYF. The V call is TRBV3-1 (or the pseudogene TRBV3-2), the J call TRBJ2-5; 7 bases line up with TRBD1. The trim removed 6 bases at V and 5 bases at J, leaving 9 bases unmatched. CDR3 size: 14 residues. Germline V gene sequence: CDR1 LGHDT, CDR2 YNNKEL (reference sequence).

The genes are TRBV6-5 and TRBJ1-5, with D tentatively TRBD1 (5 bases). Trimming cost V 6 bases and J 7 bases, with 19 bases left between them. CDR1 is MNHEY, CDR2 SVGAGI, per germline. The CDR3 is 15 residues long. CDR3 DNA: TGTGCCAGCAGCGCCTCCGACAGACCTAACCAGCCCCAGCATTTT. Protein sequence: CASSASDRPNQPQHF.

The rearrangement uses TRBV5-1 and TRBJ2-5; D uncertain. Germline V gene lookup returns CDR1 SGHRS and CDR2 YFSETQ. This CDR3 has 15 residues. Trimming shortened V by 1 base and J by 2 bases, and 12 bases separated the two germline ends. The CDR3 sequence: CASSLTITIQETQYF. CDR3 in DNA: TGCGCCAGCAGCTTGACTATCACCATACAAGAGACCCAGTACTTC.

This sequence joins TRBV7-9 and TRBJ1-5; TRBD1 aligns across 9 bases. Unmatched junction bases numbered 7, after V lost 6 bases and J lost 4 bases. This CDR3 comprises 15 residues. Germline V gives CDR1 SEHNR, CDR2 FQNEAQ (reference sequence). The CDR3 is CASSPGTGFNQPQHF. CDR3 nucleotides: TGTGCCAGCAGTCCCGGGACAGGGTTTAATCAGCCCCAGCATTTT.